This TCR beta chain was recovered during a study of monozygotic twins with inflammatory bowel disease. Overall study findings and caveats: No distinction between different T cell subtypes was possible.

The CDR3 spans 14 residues. The germline CDR1 and CDR2 sequences are SQVTM and ANQGSEA. Turning to this clonotype: Its antigen remains unknown.

With the 5' RACE reads reprocessed, TCRdb shows one record per CDR3 protein and no DNA. This specimen shows around 220,000 distinct CDR3 sequences; the ten leading clones hold roughly 7.7%. The genes are TRBV29-1 and TRBJ1-2; TCRdb's D gene call, TRBD1, goes unchecked for lack of DNA. The TCR originated in a human donor with ulcerative colitis or Crohn's disease, or a healthy co-twin of an affected twin (not recorded which). The material sequenced was blood. CDR3 region: CSVESQGVPYGYTF.